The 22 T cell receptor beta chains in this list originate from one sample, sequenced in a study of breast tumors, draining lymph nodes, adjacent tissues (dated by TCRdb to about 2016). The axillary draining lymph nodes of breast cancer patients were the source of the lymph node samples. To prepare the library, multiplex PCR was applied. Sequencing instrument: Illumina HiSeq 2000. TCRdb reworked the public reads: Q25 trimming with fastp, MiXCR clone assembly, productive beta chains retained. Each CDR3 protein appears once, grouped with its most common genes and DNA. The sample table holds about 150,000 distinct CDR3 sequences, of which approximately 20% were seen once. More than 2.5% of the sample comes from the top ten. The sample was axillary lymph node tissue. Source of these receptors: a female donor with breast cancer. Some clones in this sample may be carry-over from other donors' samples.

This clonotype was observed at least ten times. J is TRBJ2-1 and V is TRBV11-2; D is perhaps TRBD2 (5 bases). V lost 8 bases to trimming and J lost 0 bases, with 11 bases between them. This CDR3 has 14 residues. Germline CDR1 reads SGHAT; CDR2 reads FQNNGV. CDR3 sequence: CASGRVSSYNEQFF. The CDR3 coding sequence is TGTGCCAGCGGGCGGGTAAGCTCCTACAATGAGCAGTTCTTC. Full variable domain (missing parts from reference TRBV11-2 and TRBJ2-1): EAGVAQSPRYKIIEKRQSVAFWCNPISGHATLYWYQQILGQGPKLLIQFQNNGVVDDSQLPKDRFSAERLKGVDSTLKIQPAKLEDSAVYLCASGRVSSYNEQFFGPGTRLTVL.

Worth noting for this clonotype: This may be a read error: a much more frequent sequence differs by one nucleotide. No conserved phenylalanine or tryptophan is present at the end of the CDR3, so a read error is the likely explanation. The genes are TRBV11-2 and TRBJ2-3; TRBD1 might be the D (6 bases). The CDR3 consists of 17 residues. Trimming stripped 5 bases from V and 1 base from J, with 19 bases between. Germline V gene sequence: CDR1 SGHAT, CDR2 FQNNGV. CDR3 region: CASSKPTGLSGTDTQYL. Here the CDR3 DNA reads TGTGCCAGCAGCAAACCTACAGGGCTGTCGGGCACAGATACGCAGTATTTG.

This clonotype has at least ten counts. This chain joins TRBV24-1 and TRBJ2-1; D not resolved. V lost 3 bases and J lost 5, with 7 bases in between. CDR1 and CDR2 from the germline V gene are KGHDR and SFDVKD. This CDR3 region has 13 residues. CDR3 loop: CATSDGQNNEQFF. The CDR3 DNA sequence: TGTGCCACCAGTGATGGGCAGAACAATGAGCAGTTCTTC.

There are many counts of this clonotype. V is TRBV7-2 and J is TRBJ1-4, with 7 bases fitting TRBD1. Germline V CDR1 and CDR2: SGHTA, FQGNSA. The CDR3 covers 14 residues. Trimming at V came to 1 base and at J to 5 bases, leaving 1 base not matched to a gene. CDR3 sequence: CASSLGRGNEKLFF. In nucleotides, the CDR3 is TGTGCCAGCAGCTTAGGCAGGGGGAATGAAAAACTGTTTTTT.

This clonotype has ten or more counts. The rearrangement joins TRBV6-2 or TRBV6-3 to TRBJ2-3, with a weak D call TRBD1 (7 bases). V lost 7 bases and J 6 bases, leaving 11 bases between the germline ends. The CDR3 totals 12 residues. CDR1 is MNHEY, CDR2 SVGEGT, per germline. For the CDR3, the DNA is TGTGCCAGCAACAGGGGACTGGATACGCAGTATTTT. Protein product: CASNRGLDTQYF.

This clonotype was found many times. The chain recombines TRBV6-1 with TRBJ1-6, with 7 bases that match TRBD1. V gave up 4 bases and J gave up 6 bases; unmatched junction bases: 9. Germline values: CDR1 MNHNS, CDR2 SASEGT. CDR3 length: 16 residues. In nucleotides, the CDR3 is TGTGCCAGCAGTGCCTCCAAATGGGACAGTAATTCACCCCTCCACTTT. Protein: CASSASKWDSNSPLHF.

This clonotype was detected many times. Written as DNA, the CDR3 is TGCGCCAGCATGACAGGGGGCATTGGAAACACCATATATTTT. Protein: CASMTGGIGNTIYF. V and J are TRBV10-2 and TRBJ1-3; 10 bases fit TRBD1. CDR3 length: 14 amino acids. Germline CDR1 is WSHSY and CDR2 is SAAADI. V gave up 7 bases and J gave up 3 bases; unmatched junction bases: 3.

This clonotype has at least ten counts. DNA of the CDR3: TGTGCCAGCAGCCAAGGGCTCATAGCGGGAGGGACAGATACGCAGTATTTT. As protein: CASSQGLIAGGTDTQYF. The chain joins TRBV3-1 to TRBJ2-3; 11 nucleotides match TRBD2. With 1 base clipped from V and 3 bases from J, the junction kept 6 bases outside the gene matches. The germline V gene has CDR1 LGHDT and CDR2 YNNKEL (reference sequence). This CDR3 is 17 amino acids long.

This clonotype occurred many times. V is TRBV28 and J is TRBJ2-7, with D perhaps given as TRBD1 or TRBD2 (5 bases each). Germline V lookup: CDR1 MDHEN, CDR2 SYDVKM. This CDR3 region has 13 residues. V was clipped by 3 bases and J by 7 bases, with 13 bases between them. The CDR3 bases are TGTGCCAGCAGTTTTGGGGCCCGGAGGGAGCAGTACTTC. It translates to CASSFGARREQYF.

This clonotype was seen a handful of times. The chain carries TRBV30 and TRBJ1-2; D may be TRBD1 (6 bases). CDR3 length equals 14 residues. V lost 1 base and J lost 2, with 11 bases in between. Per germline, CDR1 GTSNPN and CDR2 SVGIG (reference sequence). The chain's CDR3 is CAWSGTGRNYGYTF. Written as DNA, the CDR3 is TGTGCCTGGAGTGGAACAGGGAGGAACTATGGCTACACCTTC.

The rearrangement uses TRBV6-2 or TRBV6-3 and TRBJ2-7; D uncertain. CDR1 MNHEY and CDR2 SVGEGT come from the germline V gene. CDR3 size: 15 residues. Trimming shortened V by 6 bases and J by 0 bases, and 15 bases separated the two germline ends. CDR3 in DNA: TGTGCCAGCAGATCCTCCGGCGGCAGCTCCTACGAGCAGTACTTC. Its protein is CASRSSGGSSYEQYF.

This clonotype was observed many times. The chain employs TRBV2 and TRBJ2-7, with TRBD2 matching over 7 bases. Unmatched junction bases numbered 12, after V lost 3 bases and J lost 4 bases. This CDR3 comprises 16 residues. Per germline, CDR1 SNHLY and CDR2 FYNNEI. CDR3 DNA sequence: TGTGCCAGCAGTGAGGGTTCCGGGACTACCCTATACGAGCAGTACTTC. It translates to CASSEGSGTTLYEQYF.

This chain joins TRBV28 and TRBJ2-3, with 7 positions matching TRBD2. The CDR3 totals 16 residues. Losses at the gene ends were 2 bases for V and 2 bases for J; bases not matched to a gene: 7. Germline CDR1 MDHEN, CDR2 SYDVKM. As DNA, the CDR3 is TGTGCCAGCAGTTTAGTTGATAGCGGGTACACAGATACGCAGTATTTT. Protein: CASSLVDSGYTDTQYF.

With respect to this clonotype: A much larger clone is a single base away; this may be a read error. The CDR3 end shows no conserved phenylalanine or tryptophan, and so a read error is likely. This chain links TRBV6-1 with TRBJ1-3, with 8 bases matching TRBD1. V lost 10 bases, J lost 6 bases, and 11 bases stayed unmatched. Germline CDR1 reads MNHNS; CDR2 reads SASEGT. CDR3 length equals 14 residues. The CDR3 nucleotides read TGTGCCACCACCCCGACAGGGGCGTTAAACACCATATATCTT. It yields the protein CATTPTGALNTIYL.

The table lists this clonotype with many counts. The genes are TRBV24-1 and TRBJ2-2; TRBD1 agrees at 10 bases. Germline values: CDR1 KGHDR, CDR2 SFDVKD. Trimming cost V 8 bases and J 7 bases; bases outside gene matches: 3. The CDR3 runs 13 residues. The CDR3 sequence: CATKTGGDGELFF. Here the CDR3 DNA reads TGTGCCACCAAGACAGGGGGCGACGGGGAGCTGTTTTTT.

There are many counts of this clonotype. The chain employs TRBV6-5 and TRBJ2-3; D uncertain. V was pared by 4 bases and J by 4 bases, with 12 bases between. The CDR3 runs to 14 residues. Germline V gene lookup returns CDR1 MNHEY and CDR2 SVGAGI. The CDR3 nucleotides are TGTGCCAGCAGTTTGATGTGGGATTCAGATACGCAGTATTTT. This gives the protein CASSLMWDSDTQYF.

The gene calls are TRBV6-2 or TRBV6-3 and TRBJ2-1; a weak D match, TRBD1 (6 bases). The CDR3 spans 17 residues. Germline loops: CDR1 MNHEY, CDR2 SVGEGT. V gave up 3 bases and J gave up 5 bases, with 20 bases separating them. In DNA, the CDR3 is TGTGCCAGCAGTTATCGCCCCTTCCGGACAGAGAACAATGAGCAGTTCTTC. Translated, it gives CASSYRPFRTENNEQFF.

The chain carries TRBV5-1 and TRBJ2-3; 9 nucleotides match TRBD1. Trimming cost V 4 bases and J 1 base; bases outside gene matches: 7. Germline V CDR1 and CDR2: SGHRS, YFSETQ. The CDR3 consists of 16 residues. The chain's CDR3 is CASSTLQGAGTDTQYF. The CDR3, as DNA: TGCGCCAGCAGCACCTTACAGGGGGCGGGCACAGATACGCAGTATTTT.

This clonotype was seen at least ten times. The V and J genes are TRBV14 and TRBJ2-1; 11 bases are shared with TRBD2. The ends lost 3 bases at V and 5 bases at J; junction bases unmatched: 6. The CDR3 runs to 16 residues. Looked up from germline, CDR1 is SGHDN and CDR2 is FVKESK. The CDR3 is CASSQVPGLADNEQFF. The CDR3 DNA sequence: TGTGCCAGCAGCCAGGTCCCGGGACTAGCGGACAATGAGCAGTTCTTC.

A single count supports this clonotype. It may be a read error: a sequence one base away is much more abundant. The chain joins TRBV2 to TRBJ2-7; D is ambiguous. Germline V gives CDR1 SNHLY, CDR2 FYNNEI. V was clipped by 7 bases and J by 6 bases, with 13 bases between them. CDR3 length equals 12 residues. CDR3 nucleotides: TGTGCCAGCACCCCCTCAGTTTGCGAGCAGTACTTC. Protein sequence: CASTPSVCEQYF.

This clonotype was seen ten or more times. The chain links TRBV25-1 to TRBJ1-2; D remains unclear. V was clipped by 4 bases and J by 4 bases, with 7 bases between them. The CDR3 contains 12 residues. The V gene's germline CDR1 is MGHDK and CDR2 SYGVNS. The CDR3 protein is CASSGRFYGYTF. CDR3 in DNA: TGTGCCAGCAGTGGACGGTTCTATGGCTACACCTTC.

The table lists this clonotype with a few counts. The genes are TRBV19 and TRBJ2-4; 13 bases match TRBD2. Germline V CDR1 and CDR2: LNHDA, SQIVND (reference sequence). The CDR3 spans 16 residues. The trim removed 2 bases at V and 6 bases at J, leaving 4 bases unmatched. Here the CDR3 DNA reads TGTGCCAGTAGTATAATTGGACTAGCGGGAGCAAACATTCAGTACTTC. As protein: CASSIIGLAGANIQYF.